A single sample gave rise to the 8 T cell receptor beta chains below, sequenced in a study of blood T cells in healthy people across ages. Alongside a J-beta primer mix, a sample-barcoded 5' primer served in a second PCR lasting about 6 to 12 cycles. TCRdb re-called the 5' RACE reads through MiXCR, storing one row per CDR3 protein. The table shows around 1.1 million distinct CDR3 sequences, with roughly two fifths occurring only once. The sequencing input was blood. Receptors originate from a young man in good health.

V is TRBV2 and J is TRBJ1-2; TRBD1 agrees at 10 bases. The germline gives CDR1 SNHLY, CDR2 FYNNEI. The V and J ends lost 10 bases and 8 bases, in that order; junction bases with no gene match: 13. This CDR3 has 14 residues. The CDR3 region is CATLPLGQGEGYTF. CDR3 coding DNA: TGTGCCACTCTCCCCTTAGGACAGGGGGAAGGCTACACCTTC.

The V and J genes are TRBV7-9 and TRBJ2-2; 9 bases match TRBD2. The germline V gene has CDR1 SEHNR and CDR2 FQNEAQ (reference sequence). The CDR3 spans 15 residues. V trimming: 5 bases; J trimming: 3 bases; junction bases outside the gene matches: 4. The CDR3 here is CASSPRLADTGELFF. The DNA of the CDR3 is TGTGCCAGCAGCCCTCGACTAGCGGACACCGGGGAGCTGTTTTTT.

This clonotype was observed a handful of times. CDR3 region: CASSLTFGELFF. The DNA for the CDR3 is TGTGCCAGCAGCTTAACGTTCGGGGAGCTGTTTTTT. This chain links TRBV7-3 with TRBJ2-2; no firm D call. V was shortened by 0 bases and J by 7 bases, with 3 bases between the two germline ends. The CDR3 length is 12 residues. CDR1 is SGHTA and CDR2 is FQGTGA in the germline V gene. Looking up the rest from reference TRBV7-3 and TRBJ2-2 gives the full variable domain: GAGVSQTPSNKVTEKGKYVELRCDPISGHTALYWYRQSLGQGPEFLIYFQGTGAADDSGLPNDRFFAVRPEGSVSTLKIQRTERGDSAVYLCASSLTFGELFFGEGSRLTVL.

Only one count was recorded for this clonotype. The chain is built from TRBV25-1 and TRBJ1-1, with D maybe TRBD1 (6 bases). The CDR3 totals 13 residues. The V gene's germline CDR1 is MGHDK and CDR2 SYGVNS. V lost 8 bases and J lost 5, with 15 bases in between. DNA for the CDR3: TGTGCCAGCTCGGCAGGGGTAGTAACTGAAGCTTTCTTT. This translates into CASSAGVVTEAFF.

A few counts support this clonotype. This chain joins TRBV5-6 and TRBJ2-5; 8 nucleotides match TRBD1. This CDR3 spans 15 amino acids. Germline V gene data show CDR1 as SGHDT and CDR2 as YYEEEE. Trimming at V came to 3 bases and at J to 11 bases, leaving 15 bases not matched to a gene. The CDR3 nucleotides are TGTGCCAGCAGCTATCAACAGGGGGACCCAAATGAGCAGTACTTC. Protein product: CASSYQQGDPNEQYF.

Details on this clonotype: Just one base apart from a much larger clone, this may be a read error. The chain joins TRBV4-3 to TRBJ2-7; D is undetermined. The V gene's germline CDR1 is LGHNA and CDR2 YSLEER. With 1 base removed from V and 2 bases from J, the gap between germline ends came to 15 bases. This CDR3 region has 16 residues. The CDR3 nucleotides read TGCGCCAGCAGCCAAGTTGGTAGGGTTGGCACCTACGAGCAGTACTTC. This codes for CASSQVGRVGTYEQYF.

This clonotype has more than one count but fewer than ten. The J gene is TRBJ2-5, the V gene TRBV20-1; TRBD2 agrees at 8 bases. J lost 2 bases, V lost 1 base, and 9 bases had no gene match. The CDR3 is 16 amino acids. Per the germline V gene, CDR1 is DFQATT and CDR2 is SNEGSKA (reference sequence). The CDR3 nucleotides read TGCAGTGCTAGAGGGTTGAGCGGGAGTCCTCAAGAGACCCAGTACTTC. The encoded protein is CSARGLSGSPQETQYF.

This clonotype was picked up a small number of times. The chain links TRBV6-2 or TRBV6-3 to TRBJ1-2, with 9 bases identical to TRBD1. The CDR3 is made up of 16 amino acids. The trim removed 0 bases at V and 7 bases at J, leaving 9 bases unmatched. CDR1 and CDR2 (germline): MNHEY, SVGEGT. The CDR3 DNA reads TGTGCCAGCAGTTACTCTGAAGAGGACAGGGGAAGTGGCTACACCTTC. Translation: CASSYSEEDRGSGYTF.